A selection of T cell receptor beta chains follows, all from one sample in a study of T cells after yellow fever vaccination. TCRdb reprocessed the 5' RACE reads with MiXCR, giving one entry per CDR3 protein. The profile shows about 320,000 distinct CDR3 sequences, around a tenth of them singletons. The input for sequencing was CD4+ T cells sorted from PBMCs, taken 45 days after the yellow fever booster vaccination. These receptor sequences come from a man aged 18 to 30 who received the YFV17D yellow fever vaccine. Each CDR3 is given without its conserved first and last residue. A D gene is named only where the DNA matches it firmly. Clone size is not always given. Where it is, it says once, few, many or a class for expanded clones.

len	d_gene	v_gene	abundance	CDR3aa
12	-	TRBV5-1	-	ASSPDSQNNEQF
14	-	TRBV4-1	-	ASSQQGGLSNQPQH
10	-	TRBV4-3	many	ASGGMNEKLF
11	TRBD1	TRBV10-1	few	ASRPTGEGTQY
11	TRBD1	TRBV6-5	-	ASSGQGPGELF
13	TRBD1	TRBV6-5	-	ASSLSRQGRNGYT
13	TRBD2	TRBV20-1	-	SASSLRGNTDTQY
12	TRBD2	TRBV4-1	few	ASSLRGAAYEQY
14	-	TRBV4-2	-	ASSQLSGSLNYGYT
10	-	TRBV20-1	few	SAKLAYNEQF
13	TRBD2	TRBV10-2	many	ASILSGGLWETQY
10	-	TRBV28	few	ASIGEAYGYT
13	TRBD1	TRBV5-1	few	ASSPLAGGNTEAF
13	-	TRBV7-6	-	ASSSLDSGGETQY
15	-	TRBV4-3	many	ASSQDRWGTNTGELF
12	-	TRBV20-1	many	TSAGSPRADTQY